These T cell receptor beta chains were read from a single sample in a study of cytomegalovirus exposure and HLA in healthy donors. TCRdb's table, derived via immunoSEQ multiplex PCR, lists solely in-frame clones and lacks some. The sample has approximately 140,000 clones, just over 75% seen once. The material sequenced was PBMCs. These receptors were obtained from a woman between 50 and 59 years old in good health and CMV-seronegative. The CDR3 runs from the conserved cysteine through the conserved F or W. A D gene is named only where the DNA matches it firmly. Size is stated for part of the rows, as once, few or many counts, or as a class when the clone is expanded.

j_gene,abundance,v_gene,d_gene,len,CDR3nt,CDR3aa
TRBJ2-5,-,TRBV5-8,-,15,TGTGCCAGCAGCCCCCGAGGAGGGCGTCAGGAGACCCAGTACTTC,CASSPRGGRQETQYF
TRBJ1-1,-,TRBV6-6,TRBD1,14,TGTGCCAGCAGTCTACAGGGGGCCAACACTGAAGCTTTCTTT,CASSLQGANTEAFF
TRBJ1-1,-,TRBV5-8,TRBD1,15,TGTGCCAGCAGCCCTAGGGACAGGGATTTATCGGGAGCTTTCTTT,CASSPRDRDLSGAFF
TRBJ1-3,-,TRBV10-3,TRBD1,16,TGTGCCACCCAAACCGAGGGACAGTGGAAAGGAAACACCATATATTTT,CATQTEGQWKGNTIYF
TRBJ2-1,-,TRBV6-5,TRBD2,15,TGTGCCAGCAGAGTTTCGCCTAGCGGGTATGCTTGGGAGTTCTTC,CASRVSPSGYAWEFF
TRBJ1-1,-,TRBV19,-,14,TGTGCCAGTACCCCTTTCACGGGGGGTGGTGTTGCTTTCTTT,CASTPFTGGGVAFF
TRBJ2-3,-,TRBV27,TRBD2,16,TGTGCCAGCAGTCCTACGAGGCTAGCGGGCACAGATACGCAGTATTTT,CASSPTRLAGTDTQYF
TRBJ1-1,-,TRBV18,-,14,TGTGCCAGCCGGAAACAGGGTGAGAACACTGAAGCTTTCTTT,CASRKQGENTEAFF
TRBJ1-2,once,TRBV28,TRBD1,13,TGTGCCAGCAGTCTGACAGGGGCCTATGGCTACACCTTC,CASSLTGAYGYTF
TRBJ1-2,-,TRBV4-2,-,15,TGTGCCAGCAGCCAAGATCAACAGGATAACTATGGCTACACCTTC,CASSQDQQDNYGYTF
TRBJ1-1,-,TRBV11-3,-,13,TGTGCCAGCAGCTTAGGAGAGAACACTGAAGCTTTCTTT,CASSLGENTEAFF
TRBJ2-3,once,TRBV29-1,-,12,TGCAGCGTAACCGGAGCCGGAGATACGCAGTATTTT,CSVTGAGDTQYF
TRBJ1-1,-,TRBV28,-,14,TGTGCCAGCAGTTTAGTGGGAGTTGCGGGTGAAGCTTTCTTT,CASSLVGVAGEAFF
TRBJ2-1,-,TRBV19,-,15,TGTGCCAGTAGTATAATGGTTCGGGAGTACAATGAGCAGTTCTTC,CASSIMVREYNEQFF
TRBJ1-1,-,TRBV7-6,-,14,TGTGCCAGCAGCTTAAGCCAGGAGAACACTGAAGCTTTCTTT,CASSLSQENTEAFF
TRBJ1-1,-,TRBV5-1,TRBD1,15,TGCGCCAGCAGCTACAAGACAGGGGGGACCACTGAAGCTTTCTTT,CASSYKTGGTTEAFF
TRBJ1-1,few,TRBV4-3,-,14,TGCGCCAGCAGCCAGGGAGGTGATTTCTCTGAAGCTTTCTTT,CASSQGGDFSEAFF
TRBJ1-2,-,TRBV6-6,TRBD1,14,TGTGCCAGCTCTCCCCGACAGGGTGCAGGTGGCTACACCTTC,CASSPRQGAGGYTF
TRBJ2-1,-,TRBV5-6,-,13,TGTGCCAGCAGCGGTGGACTTTTGAATGAGCAGTTCTTC,CASSGGLLNEQFF
TRBJ1-2,-,TRBV2,TRBD1,15,TGTGCCAGCAGTGGGATTGCAGGACAGGCGTATGGCTACACCTTC,CASSGIAGQAYGYTF
TRBJ1-1,-,TRBV20-1,-,11,TGCAGTGCGGGGGGGAACACTGAAGCTTTCTTT,CSAGGNTEAFF
TRBJ1-5,once,TRBV19,TRBD1,14,TGTGCCAGTAGTATGGGACAGACCACCGGGCCCCAGCATTTT,CASSMGQTTGPQHF